This T cell receptor (beta chain) was recorded in a study of Graves' ophthalmopathy and Graves' hyperthyroidism. As the template, RNA transcripts were used to amplify TCR beta CDR3 regions. An opening RT-PCR round employed HTBI primers and preceded a second-round multiplex PCR. TCRdb used MiXCR to reprocess the multiplex PCR reads, holding one entry per CDR3 protein. Of hundreds of thousands of distinct CDR3 sequences listed, around 42% are singletons. The receptor was isolated from an adult man with Graves' ophthalmopathy. Source material: peripheral blood.

For the CDR3, the DNA is TGTGCCAGCAGCCATCGCTCTGGAAACACCATATATTTT. Translation: CASSHRSGNTIYF. The chain uses TRBV9 and TRBJ1-3; D is unclear. V dropped 4 bases and J dropped 0 bases, with 5 bases sitting between them. Germline-derived CDR1 and CDR2 are SGDLS and YYNGEE. The CDR3 is made up of 13 amino acids.